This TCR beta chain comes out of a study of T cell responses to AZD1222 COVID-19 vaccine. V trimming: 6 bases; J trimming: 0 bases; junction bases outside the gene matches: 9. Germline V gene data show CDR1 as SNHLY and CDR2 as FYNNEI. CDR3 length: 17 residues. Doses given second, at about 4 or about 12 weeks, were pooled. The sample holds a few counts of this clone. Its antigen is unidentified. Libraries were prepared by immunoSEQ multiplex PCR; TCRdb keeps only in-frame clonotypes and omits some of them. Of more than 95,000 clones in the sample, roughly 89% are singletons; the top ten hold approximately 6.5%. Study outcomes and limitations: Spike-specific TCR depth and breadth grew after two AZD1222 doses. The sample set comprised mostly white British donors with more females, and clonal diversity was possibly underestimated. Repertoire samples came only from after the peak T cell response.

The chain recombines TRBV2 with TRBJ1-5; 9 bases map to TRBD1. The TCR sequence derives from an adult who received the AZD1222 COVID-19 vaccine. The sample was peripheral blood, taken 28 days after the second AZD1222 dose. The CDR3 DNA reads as TGTGCCAGCAGACGGACAGGGGATTACTATAGCAATCAGCCCCAGCATTTT. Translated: CASRRTGDYYSNQPQHF.